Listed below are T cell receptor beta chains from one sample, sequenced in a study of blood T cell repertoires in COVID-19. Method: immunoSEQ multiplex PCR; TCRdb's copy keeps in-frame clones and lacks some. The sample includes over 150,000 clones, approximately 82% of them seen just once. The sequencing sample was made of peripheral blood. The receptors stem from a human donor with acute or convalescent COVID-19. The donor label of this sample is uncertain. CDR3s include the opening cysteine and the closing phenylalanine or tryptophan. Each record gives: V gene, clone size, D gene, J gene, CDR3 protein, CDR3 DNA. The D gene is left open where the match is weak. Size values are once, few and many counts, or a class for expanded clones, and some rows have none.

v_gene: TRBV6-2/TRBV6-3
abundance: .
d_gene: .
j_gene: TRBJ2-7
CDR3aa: CASSSYRSSYEQYF
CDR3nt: TGTGCCAGCAGTTCTTACAGGAGCTCCTACGAGCAGTACTTC

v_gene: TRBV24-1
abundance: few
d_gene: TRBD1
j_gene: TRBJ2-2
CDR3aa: CATQGGPNTGELFF
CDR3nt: TGTGCCACCCAAGGGGGCCCAAACACCGGGGAGCTGTTTTTT

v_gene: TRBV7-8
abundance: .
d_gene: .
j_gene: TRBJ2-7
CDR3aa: CASSLSAGYEQYF
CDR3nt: TGTGCCAGCAGCTTATCAGCGGGCTACGAGCAGTACTTC

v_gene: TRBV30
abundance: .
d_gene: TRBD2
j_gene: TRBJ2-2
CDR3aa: CAWSGTGTTNTGELFF
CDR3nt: TGTGCCTGGAGTGGTACCGGGACTACTAACACCGGGGAGCTGTTTTTT

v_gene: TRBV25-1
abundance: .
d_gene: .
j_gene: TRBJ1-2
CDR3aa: CASSERGSSYTF
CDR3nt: TGTGCCAGCAGTGAACGCGGCAGCTCCTACACCTTC

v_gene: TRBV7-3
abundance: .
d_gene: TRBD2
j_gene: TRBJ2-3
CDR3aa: CASSSTSSQLDTQYF
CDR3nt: TGTGCCAGCTCCTCGACTAGCTCGCAGTTAGATACGCAGTATTTT

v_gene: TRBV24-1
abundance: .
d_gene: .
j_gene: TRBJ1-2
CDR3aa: CATSDFSYGYTF
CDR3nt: TGTGCCACCAGTGATTTCAGCTATGGCTACACCTTC

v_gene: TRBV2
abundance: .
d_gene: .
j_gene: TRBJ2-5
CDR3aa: CASRRDTETQYF
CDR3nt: TGTGCCAGCAGGCGAGATACAGAGACCCAGTACTTC

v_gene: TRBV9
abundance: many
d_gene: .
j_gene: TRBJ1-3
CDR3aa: CASSAAGAGPGNTIYF
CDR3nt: TGTGCCAGCAGCGCGGCGGGGGCGGGCCCTGGAAACACCATATATTTT

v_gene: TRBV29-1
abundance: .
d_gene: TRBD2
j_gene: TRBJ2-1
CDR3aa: CSVEVWLAAYNEQFF
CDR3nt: TGCAGCGTTGAAGTTTGGCTAGCGGCCTACAATGAGCAGTTCTTC

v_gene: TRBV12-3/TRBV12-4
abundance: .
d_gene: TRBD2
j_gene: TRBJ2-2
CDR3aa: CASSLTSGRVFF
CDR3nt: TGTGCCAGCAGTTTAACATCGGGGAGGGTGTTTTTT

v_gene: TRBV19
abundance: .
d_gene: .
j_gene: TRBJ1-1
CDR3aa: CASSIRGAGTEAFF
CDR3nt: TGTGCCAGTAGTATACGGGGGGCGGGGACTGAAGCTTTCTTT

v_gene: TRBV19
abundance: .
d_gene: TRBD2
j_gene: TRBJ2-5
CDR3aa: CASSGTSGRAQETQYF
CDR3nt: TGTGCCAGTAGTGGGACTAGCGGGAGGGCACAAGAGACCCAGTACTTC

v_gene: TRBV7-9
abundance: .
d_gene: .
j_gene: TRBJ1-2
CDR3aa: CASSSDPGQEYGYTF
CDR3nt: TGTGCCAGCAGCTCCGACCCGGGACAAGAGTATGGCTACACCTTC

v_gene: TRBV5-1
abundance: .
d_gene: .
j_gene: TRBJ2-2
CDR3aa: CASSLVAGKSGELFF
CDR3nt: TGCGCCAGCAGCTTGGTGGCAGGGAAATCCGGGGAGCTGTTTTTT

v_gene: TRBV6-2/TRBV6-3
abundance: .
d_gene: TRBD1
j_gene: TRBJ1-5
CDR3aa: CASSYRTGDQPQHF
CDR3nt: TGTGCCAGCAGTTACCGGACAGGAGATCAGCCCCAGCATTTT

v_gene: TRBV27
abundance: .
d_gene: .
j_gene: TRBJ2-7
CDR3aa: CASSLPLQVGEYEQYF
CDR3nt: TGTGCCAGCAGTTTACCTCTCCAGGTCGGGGAATACGAGCAGTACTTC

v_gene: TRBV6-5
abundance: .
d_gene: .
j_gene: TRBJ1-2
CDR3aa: CASSDTNYGYTF
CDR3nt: TGTGCCAGCTCGGACACTAACTATGGCTACACCTTC

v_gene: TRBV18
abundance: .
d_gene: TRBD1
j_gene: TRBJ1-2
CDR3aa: CASSPLDRGGYTF
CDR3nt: TGTGCCAGCTCACCACTGGACAGGGGAGGCTACACCTTC

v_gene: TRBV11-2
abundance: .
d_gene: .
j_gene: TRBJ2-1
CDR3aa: CASSFVSDNEQFF
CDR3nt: TGTGCCAGCAGCTTTGTTAGCGACAATGAGCAGTTCTTC

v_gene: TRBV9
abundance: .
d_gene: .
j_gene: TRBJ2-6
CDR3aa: CASSAPLRVPGANVLTF
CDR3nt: TGTGCCAGCAGCGCTCCACTCAGGGTACCTGGGGCCAACGTCCTGACTTTC

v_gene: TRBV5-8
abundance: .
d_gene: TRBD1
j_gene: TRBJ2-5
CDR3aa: CATPDRGLRTQYF
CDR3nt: TGTGCCACTCCCGACAGGGGGCTTCGAACCCAGTACTTC

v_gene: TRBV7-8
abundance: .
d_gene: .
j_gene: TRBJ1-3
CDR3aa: CASSRGGGNTIYF
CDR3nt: TGTGCCAGCAGTCGAGGCGGGGGAAACACCATATATTTT

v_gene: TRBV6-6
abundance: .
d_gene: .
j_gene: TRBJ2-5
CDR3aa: CASSRPTQETQYF
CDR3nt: TGTGCCAGCAGTCGGCCTACCCAAGAGACCCAGTACTTC

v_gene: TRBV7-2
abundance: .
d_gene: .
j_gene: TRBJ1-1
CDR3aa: CASSWQENTEAFF
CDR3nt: TGTGCCAGCAGCTGGCAGGAGAACACTGAAGCTTTCTTT

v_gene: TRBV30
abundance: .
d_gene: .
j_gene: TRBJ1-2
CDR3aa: CAWSAPVQGRYGYTF
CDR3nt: TGTGCCTGGAGTGCCCCCGTCCAGGGCCGCTATGGCTACACCTTC

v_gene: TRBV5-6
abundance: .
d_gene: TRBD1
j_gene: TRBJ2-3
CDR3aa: CASSRSGQGKTDTQYF
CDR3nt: TGTGCCAGCAGCCGTTCCGGACAGGGGAAGACAGATACGCAGTATTTT

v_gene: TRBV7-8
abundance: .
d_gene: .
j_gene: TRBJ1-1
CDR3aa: CASSPRASTEAFF
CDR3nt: TGTGCCAGCAGCCCCAGGGCTTCAACTGAAGCTTTCTTT

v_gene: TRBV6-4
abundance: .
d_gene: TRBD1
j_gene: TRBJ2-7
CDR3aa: CASSDSKRAGQGELEQYF
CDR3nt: TGTGCCAGCAGTGACTCGAAGAGAGCTGGACAGGGGGAACTCGAGCAGTACTTC

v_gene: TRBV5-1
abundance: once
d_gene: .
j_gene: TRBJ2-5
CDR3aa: CASSLGRLAQETQYF
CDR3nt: TGCGCCAGCAGCTTGGGCAGGCTCGCACAAGAGACCCAGTACTTC

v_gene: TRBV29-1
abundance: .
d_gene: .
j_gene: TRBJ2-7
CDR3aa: CSVTRASSYEQYF
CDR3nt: TGCAGCGTTACCAGGGCGAGCTCCTACGAGCAGTACTTC